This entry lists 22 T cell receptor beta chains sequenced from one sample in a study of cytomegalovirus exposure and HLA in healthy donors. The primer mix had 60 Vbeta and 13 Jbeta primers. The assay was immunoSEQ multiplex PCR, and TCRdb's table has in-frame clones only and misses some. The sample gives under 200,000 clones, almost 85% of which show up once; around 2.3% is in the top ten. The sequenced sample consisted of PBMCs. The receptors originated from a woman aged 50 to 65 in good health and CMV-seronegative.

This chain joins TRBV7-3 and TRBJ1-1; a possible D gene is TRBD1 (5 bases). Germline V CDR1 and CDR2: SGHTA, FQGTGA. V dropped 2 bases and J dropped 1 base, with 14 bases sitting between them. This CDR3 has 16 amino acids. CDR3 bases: TGTGCCAGCAGCTTATTAGGGGTGGGGCCGAACACTGAAGCTTTCTTT. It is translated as CASSLLGVGPNTEAFF.

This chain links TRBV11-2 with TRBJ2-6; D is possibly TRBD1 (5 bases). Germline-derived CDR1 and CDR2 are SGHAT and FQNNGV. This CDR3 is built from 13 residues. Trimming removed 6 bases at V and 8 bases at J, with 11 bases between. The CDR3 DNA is TGTGCCAGCAGTTTTGGACACACCAACGTCCTGACTTTC. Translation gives CASSFGHTNVLTF.

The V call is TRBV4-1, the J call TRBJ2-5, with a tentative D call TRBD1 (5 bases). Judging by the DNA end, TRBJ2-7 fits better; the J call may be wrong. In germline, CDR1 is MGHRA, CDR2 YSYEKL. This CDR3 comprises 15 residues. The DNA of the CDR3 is TGCGCCAGCAGCCCCCGTCGCTCAAGGGGCTACGAGCAGTACTTC. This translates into CASSPRRSRGYEQYF.

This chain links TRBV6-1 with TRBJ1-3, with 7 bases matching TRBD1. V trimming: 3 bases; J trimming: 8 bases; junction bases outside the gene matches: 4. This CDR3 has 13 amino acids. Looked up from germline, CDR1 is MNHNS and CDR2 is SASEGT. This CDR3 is CASSEGQTDTIYF. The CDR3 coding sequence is TGTGCCAGCAGTGAGGGACAGACGGACACCATATATTTT.

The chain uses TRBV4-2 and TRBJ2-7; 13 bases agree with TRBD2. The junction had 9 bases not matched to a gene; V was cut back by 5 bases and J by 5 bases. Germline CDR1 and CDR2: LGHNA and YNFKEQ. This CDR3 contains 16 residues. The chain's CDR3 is CASSLAGTSGIHEQYF. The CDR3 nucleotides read TGTGCCAGCAGCTTAGCCGGGACTAGCGGGATTCACGAGCAGTACTTC.

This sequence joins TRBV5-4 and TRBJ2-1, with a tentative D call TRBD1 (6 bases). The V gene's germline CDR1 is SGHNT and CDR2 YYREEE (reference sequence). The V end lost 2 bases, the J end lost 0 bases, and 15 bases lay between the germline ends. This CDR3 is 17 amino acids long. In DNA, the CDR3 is TGTGCCAGCAGCTTTGGGGGCACTAGTGGCTCCTACAATGAGCAGTTCTTC. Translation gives CASSFGGTSGSYNEQFF.

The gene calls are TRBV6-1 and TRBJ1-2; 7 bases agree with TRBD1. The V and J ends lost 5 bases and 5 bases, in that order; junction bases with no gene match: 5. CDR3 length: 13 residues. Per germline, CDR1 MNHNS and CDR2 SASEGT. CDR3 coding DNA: TGTGCCAGCAGTCGGGACAGAGCTTATGGCTACACCTTC. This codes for CASSRDRAYGYTF.

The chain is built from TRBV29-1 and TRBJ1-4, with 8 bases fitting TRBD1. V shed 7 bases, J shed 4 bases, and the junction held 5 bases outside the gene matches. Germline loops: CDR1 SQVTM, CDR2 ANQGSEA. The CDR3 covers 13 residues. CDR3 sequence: CSAGQGLNEKLFF. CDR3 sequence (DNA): TGCAGCGCCGGACAGGGCCTTAATGAAAAACTGTTTTTT.

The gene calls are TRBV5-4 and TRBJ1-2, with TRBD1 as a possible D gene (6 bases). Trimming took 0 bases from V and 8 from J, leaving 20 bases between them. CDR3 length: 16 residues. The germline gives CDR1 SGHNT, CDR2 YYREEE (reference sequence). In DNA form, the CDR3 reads TGTGCCAGCAGCTTGGCCGGGGGGGGGCGGAATTGCGGCTACACCTTC. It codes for CASSLAGGGRNCGYTF.

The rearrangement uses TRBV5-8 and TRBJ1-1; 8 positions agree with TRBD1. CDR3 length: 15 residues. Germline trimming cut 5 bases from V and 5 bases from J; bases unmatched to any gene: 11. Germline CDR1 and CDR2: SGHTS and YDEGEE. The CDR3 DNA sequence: TGTGCCAGCAGACCTCCGGACAGGGTCGGGACTGAAGCTTTCTTT. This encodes CASRPPDRVGTEAFF.

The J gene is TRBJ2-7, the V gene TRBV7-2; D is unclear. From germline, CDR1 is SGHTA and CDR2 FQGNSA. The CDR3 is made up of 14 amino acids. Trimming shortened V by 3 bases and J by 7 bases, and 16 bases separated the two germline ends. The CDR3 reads CASSFRLTLGEQYF. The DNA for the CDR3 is TGTGCCAGCAGCTTTCGTCTAACCCTAGGTGAGCAGTACTTC.

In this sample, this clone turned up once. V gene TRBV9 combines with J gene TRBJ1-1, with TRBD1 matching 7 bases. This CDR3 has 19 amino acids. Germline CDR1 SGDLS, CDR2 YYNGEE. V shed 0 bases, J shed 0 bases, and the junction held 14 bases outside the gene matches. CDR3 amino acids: CASSVGPGGRARVNTEAFF. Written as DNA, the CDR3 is TGTGCCAGCAGCGTAGGTCCAGGGGGAAGGGCACGGGTGAACACTGAAGCTTTCTTT.

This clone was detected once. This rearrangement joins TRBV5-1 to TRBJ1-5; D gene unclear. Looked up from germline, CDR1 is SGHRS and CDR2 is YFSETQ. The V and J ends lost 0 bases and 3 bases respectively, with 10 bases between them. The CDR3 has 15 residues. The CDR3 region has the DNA TGCGCCAGCAGCTTGGCCCCGGGAAACAATCAGCCCCAGCATTTT. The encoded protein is CASSLAPGNNQPQHF.

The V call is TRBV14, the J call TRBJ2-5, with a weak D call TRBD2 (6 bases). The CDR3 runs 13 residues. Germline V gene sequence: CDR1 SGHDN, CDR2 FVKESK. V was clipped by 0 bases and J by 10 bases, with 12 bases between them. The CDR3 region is CASSQEYAGSQYF. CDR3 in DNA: TGTGCCAGCAGCCAAGAATATGCGGGAAGCCAGTACTTC.

The CDR3 DNA is TGTGCCAGCTCAGATAACAGGGGGGGAACTGAAGCTTTCTTT. As protein: CASSDNRGGTEAFF. The chain employs TRBV18 and TRBJ1-1; the match to TRBD1 covers 8 bases. Germline trimming cut 5 bases from V and 5 bases from J; bases unmatched to any gene: 7. CDR3 length: 14 residues. Germline CDR1 and CDR2: KGHSH and LQKENI.

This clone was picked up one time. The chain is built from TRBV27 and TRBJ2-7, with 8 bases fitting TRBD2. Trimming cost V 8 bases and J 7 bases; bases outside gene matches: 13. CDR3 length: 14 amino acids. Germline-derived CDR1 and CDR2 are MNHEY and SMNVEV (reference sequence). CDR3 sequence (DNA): TGTGCCAGCCGCGCACTAGCGGATCTACGAGAGCAGTACTTC. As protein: CASRALADLREQYF.

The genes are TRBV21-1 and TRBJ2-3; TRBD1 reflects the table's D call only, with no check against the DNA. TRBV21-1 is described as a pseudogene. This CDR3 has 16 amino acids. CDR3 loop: CASSKRTGNSIDTQYF. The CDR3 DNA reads TGTGCCAGCAGCAAAAGAACAGGGAACTCCATCGATACGCAGTATTTT.

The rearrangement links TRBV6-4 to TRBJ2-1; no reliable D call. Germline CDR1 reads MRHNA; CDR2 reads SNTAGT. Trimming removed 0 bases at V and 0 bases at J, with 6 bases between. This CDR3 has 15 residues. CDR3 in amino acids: CASSDSKSSYNEQFF. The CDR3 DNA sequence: TGTGCCAGCAGTGACTCCAAATCCTCCTACAATGAGCAGTTCTTC.

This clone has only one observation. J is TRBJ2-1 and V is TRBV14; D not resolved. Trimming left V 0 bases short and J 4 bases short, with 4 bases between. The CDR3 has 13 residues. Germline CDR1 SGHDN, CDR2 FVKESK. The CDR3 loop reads CASSQEAYNEQFF. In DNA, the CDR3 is TGTGCCAGCAGCCAAGAAGCTTACAATGAGCAGTTCTTC.

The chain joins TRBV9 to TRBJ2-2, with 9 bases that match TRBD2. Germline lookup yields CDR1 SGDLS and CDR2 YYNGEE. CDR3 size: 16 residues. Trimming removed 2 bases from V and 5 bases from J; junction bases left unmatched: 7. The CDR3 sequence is CASSVLSGRMTGELFF. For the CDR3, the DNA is TGTGCCAGCAGCGTCTTAAGCGGGAGGATGACCGGGGAGCTGTTTTTT.

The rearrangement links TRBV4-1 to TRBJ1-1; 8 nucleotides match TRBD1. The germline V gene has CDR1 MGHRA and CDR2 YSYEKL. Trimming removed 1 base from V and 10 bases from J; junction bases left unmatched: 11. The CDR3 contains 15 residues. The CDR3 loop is CASSQGAVQGQVAFF. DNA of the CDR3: TGCGCCAGCAGCCAAGGAGCCGTACAGGGACAGGTAGCTTTCTTT.

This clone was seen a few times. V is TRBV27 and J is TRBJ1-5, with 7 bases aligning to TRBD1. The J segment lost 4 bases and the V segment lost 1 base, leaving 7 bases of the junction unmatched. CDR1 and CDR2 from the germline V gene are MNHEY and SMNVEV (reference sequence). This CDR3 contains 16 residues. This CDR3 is CASSLYSDRVNQPQHF. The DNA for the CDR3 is TGTGCCAGCAGTTTATATTCCGACAGGGTTAATCAGCCCCAGCATTTT.